This T cell receptor (beta chain) was identified in a study of T cells after yellow fever vaccination. Study summary: SMART-Seq v4 Ultra Low Input handled preparation of low-cell-number fractions.

Germline values: CDR1 MNHEY, CDR2 SVGAGI. V was cut by 8 bases and J by 5 bases, with 10 bases left in between. This CDR3 comprises 12 residues. Findings of the study overall: The secondary response was weaker but peaked faster, day 5 versus 15. Most primary-vaccination clones recurred post-booster (nearly 98% CD4, over 70% CD8).

A process of 5'RACE template switching, which added a universal primer site and UMIs, was used to make TCR cDNA. TCRdb called the 5' RACE reads again in MiXCR, with one record for every CDR3 protein. This table has 350,000 to 550,000 distinct CDR3 sequences, roughly a sixth appearing once. This clonotype has a handful of counts. As yet, its antigen is unknown. The sequencing here drew on PBMCs, taken before the yellow fever booster vaccination. This clonotype originated in a man between 18 and 35 years old who received the YFV17D yellow fever vaccine. This chain uses TRBV6-5 with TRBJ2-1; D remains unclear. CDR3 amino acids: CASEATNNEQFF. CDR3 DNA sequence: TGTGCCAGCGAGGCTACTAACAATGAGCAGTTCTTC.